A few counts support the clone carrying this TCR beta chain. Trimming cost V 5 bases and J 5 bases; bases outside gene matches: 9. This CDR3 has 16 residues. Germline CDR1 reads MNHEY; CDR2 reads SVGEGT. As originally analysed: Estimated nucleated cell counts came from reference gene primer amplification. This table comes from immunoSEQ multiplex PCR, and its TCRdb copy is limited to in-frame clones, with some not included. The V and J calls and the clone size are those of that table, but D and trimming were determined from the DNA. The sample has under 300,000 clones, roughly 90% seen once; the top ten hold 2% to 2.5%. The sample originates from a study of blood T cell repertoires in COVID-19. Overall study context: Specimens from acute and convalescent COVID-19 originated in the United States, Italy and Spain. In each case, the material was cDNA or gDNA derived from T cells, B-cell-depleted T cells, or PBMCs.

The clonotype comes from a woman in her thirties or forties who had recovered from COVID-19. The chain is built from TRBV6-2 or TRBV6-3 and TRBJ2-5; 12 bases fit TRBD1. Sequences were obtained from peripheral blood. As DNA, the CDR3 is TGTGCCAGCAGTCTACAAGGGGGACAGGGGGCGGAGACCCAGTACTTC. The encoded protein is CASSLQGGQGAETQYF.